This T cell receptor beta chain was retrieved from a study of CD8 T cell repertoires and HIV-1 epitope variants. Profiled with immunoSEQ multiplex PCR; TCRdb holds only in-frame clones, not every one. Among over 90,000 clones listed, 74% were seen once. This CDR3 has 14 residues. Germline V gives CDR1 SGDLS, CDR2 YYNGEE. The ends were cut back, 3 bases at V and 2 bases at J, with 10 bases in the middle. V gene TRBV9 combines with J gene TRBJ2-3; D unclear. What was sequenced was uncultured baseline CD8+ T cells from peripheral blood mononuclear cells (PBMCs). This receptor was taken from a male donor with HIV. The DNA of the CDR3 is TGTGCCAGCAGCGCCTGGGCCTTCACAGATACGCAGTATTTT. It translates to CASSAWAFTDTQYF.